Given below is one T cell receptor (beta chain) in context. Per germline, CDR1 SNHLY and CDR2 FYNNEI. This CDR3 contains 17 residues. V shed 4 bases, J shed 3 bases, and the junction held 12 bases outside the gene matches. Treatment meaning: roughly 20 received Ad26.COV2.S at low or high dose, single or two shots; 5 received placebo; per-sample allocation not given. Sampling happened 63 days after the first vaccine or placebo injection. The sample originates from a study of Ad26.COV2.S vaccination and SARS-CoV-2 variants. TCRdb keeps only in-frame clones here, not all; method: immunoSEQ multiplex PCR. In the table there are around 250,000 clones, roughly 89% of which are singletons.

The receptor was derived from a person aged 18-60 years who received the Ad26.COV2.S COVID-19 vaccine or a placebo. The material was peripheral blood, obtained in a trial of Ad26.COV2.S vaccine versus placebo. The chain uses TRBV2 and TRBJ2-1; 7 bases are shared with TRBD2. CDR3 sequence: CASSGAATSEFYNEQFF. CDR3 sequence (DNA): TGTGCCAGCAGTGGGGCCGCTACTAGCGAGTTCTACAATGAGCAGTTCTTC.